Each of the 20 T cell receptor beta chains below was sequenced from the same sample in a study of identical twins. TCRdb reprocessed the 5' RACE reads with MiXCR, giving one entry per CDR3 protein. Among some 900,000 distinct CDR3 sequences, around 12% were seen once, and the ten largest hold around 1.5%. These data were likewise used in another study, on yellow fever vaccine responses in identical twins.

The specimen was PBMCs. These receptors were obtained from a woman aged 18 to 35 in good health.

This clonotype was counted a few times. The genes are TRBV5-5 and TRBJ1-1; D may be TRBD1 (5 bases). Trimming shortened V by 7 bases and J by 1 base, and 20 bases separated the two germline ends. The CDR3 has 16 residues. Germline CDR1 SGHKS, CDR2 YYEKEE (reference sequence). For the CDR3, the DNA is TGTGCCAGCCACTGGCGTACGGGGGTGAAGAACACTGAAGCTTTCTTT. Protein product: CASHWRTGVKNTEAFF.

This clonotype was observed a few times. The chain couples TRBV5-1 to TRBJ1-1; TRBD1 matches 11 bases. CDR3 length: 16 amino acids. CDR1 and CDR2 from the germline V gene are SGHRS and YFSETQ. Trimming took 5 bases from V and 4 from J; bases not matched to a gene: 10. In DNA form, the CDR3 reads TGCGCCAGCAGACGAACGGGACAGGGGGGGCTCACTGAAGCTTTCTTT. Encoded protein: CASRRTGQGGLTEAFF.

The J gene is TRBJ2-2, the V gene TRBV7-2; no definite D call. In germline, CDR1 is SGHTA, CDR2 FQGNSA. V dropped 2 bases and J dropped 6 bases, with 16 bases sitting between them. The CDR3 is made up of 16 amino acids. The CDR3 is CASSLSTSRGAGELFF. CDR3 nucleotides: TGTGCCAGCAGCTTATCGACATCCCGTGGTGCCGGGGAGCTGTTTTTT.

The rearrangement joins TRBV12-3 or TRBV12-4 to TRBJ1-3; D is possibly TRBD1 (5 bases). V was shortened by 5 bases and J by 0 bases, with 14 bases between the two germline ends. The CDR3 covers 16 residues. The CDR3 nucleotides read TGTGCCAGCAGTCCTCAGGGAGTCCGCTCTGGAAACACCATATATTTT. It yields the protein CASSPQGVRSGNTIYF.

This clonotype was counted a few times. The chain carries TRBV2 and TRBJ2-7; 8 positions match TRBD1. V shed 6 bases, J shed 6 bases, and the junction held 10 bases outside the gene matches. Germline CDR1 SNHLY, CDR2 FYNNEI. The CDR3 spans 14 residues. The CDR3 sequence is CASRTGDRTSEQYV. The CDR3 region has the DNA TGTGCCAGCAGGACAGGGGATAGAACCTCCGAGCAGTACGTC.

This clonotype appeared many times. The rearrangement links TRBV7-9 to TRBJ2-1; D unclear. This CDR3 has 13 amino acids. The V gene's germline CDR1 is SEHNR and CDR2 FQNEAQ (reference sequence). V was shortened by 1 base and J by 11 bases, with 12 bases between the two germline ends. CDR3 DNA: TGTGCCAGCAGCTTAGGGGGATTAAGCCAGCAGTTCTTC. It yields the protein CASSLGGLSQQFF.

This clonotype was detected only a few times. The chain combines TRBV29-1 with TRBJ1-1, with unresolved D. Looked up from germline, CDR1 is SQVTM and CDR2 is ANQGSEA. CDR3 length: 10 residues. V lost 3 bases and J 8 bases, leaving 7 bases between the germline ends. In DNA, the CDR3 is TGCAGCGTTGATGCAGGAGAAGCTTTCTTT. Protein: CSVDAGEAFF. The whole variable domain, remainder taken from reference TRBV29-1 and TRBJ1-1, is SAVISQKPSRDICQRGTSLTIQCQVDSQVTMMFWYRQQPGQSLTLIATANQGSEATYESGFVIDKFPISRPNLTFSTLTVSNMSPEDSSIYLCSVDAGEAFFGQGTRLTVV.

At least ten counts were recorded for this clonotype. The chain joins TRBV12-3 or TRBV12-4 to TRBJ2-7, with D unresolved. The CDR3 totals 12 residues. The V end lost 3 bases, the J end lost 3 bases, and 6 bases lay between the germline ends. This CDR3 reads CASSFDNYEQYF. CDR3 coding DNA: TGTGCCAGCAGTTTTGACAACTACGAGCAGTACTTC.

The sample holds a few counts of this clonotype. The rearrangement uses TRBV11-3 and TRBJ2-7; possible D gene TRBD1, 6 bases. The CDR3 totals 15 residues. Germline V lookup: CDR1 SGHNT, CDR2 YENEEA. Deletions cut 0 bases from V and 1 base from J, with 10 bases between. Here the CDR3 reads CASSLDLDSSYEQYF. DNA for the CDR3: TGTGCCAGCAGCTTAGATCTGGACAGTTCCTACGAGCAGTACTTC.

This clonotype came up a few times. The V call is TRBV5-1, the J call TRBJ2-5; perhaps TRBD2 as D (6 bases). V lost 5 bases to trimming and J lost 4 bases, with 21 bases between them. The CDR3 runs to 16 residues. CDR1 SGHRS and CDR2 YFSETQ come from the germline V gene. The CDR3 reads CASRVTSPTNRETQYF. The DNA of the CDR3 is TGCGCCAGCAGAGTAACTAGCCCCACCAACAGAGAGACCCAGTACTTC.

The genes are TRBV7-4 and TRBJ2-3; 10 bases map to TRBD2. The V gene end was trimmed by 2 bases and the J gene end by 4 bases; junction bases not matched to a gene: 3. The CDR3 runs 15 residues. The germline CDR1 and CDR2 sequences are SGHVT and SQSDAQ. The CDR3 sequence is CASSLTSGMPDTQYF. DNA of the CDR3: TGTGCCAGCAGCTTAACTAGCGGGATGCCAGATACGCAGTATTTT.

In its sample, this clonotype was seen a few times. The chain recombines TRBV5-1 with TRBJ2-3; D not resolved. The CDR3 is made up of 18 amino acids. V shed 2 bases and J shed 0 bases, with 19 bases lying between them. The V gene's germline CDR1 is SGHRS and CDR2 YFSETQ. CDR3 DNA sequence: TGCGCCAGCAGCTTTGGGCAGGCCCTAGGCACTAGCACAGATACGCAGTATTTT. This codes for CASSFGQALGTSTDTQYF.

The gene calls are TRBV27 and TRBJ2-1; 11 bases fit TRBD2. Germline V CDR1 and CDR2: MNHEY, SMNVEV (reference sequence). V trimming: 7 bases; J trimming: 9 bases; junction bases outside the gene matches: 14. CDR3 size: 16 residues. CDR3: CASTHSSGRTGGEQFF. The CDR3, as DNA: TGTGCCAGCACCCATTCTAGCGGGAGGACGGGCGGTGAGCAGTTCTTC.

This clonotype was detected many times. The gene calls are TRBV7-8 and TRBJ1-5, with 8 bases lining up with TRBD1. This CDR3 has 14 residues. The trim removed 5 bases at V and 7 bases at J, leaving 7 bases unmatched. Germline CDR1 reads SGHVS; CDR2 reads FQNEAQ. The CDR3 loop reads CASSIGTGRQPQHF. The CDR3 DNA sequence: TGTGCCAGCAGCATCGGGACAGGCCGACAGCCCCAGCATTTT.

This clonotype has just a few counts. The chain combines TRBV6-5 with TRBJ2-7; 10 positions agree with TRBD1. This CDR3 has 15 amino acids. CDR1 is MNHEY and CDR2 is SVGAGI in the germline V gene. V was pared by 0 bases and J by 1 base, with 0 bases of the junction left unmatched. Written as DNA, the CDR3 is TGTGCCAGCAGTTACTCGGGACAGGGGTCCTACGAGCAGTACTTC. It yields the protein CASSYSGQGSYEQYF.

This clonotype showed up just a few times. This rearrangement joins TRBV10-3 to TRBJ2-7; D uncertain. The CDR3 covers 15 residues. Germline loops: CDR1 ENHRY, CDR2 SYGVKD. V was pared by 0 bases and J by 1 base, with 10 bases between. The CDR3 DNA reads TGTGCCATCAGTGAGTCTTTAGCAAGATCCTACGAGCAGTACTTC. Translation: CAISESLARSYEQYF.

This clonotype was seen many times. DNA of the CDR3: TGCGCCAGCAGCTTGATGGCCAGCCAAGAGACCCAGTACTTC. Residues: CASSLMASQETQYF. The chain couples TRBV5-1 to TRBJ2-5; no definite D call. The CDR3 is made up of 14 amino acids. V was shortened by 1 base and J by 1 base, with 8 bases between the two germline ends. Germline V gene sequence: CDR1 SGHRS, CDR2 YFSETQ.

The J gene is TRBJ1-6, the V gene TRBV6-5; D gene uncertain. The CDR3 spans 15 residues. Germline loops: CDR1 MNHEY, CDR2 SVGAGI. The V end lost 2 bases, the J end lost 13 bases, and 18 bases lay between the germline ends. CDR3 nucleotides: TGTGCCAGCAGTTACGGGTGGTCGGACGAATATCCCCTCCACTTT. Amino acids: CASSYGWSDEYPLHF.

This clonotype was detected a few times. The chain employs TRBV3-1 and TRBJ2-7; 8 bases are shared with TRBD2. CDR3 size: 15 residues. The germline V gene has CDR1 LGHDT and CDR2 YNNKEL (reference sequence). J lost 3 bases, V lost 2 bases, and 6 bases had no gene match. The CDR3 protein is CASSQLSGSGYEQYF. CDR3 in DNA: TGTGCCAGCAGCCAATTGAGCGGGAGTGGCTACGAGCAGTACTTC.

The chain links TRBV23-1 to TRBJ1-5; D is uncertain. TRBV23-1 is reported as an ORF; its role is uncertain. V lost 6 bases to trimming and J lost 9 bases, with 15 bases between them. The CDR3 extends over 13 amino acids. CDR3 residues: CASSRSGRGPQHF. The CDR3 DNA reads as TGCGCCAGCAGCCGATCCGGTCGTGGGCCCCAGCATTTT.